This TCR beta chain was observed in a study of immune evolution from preneoplasia to lung adenocarcinoma. General study results and limits: Clonality was highest in normal lung, lower in later-stage lesions apparently. Normal lung had the highest top T cell clone frequencies.

Patients had resection in Japan or China between about 2014 and 2018. TCRdb keeps only in-frame clones here, not all; method: immunoSEQ multiplex PCR. Here the sample spans 10,000 or so clones, roughly three quarters being singletons. A word on this clone: Its antigen is still unknown.

The CDR3 has 13 amino acids. Germline CDR1 MNHNY, CDR2 SVGAGI (reference sequence). V gave up 5 bases and J gave up 9 bases; unmatched junction bases: 6. The chain employs TRBV6-6 and TRBJ2-1; TRBD2 agrees at 8 bases. What was sequenced was FFPE minimally invasive lung adenocarcinoma tissue. The TCR comes from an older donor with lung adenocarcinoma. The CDR3 sequence: CASSPGLGTEQFF. The CDR3 nucleotides are TGTGCCAGCAGTCCGGGACTAGGGACTGAGCAGTTCTTC.